In its sample, the clone carrying this TCR beta chain was seen many times. Its antigen is unknown. This specimen belongs to a study of T cell repertoires in cytomegalovirus infection. Study-level background: The public TCR beta signatures pointed to both CMV infection and matching HLA type.

From germline, CDR1 is SGHTA and CDR2 FQGNSA. Between the trimmed V and J ends, which lost 2 bases and 0 bases, there was a span of 14 bases. CDR3 size: 17 residues. General study points: Pooled public TCR beta family frequency picked out CMV carriers with the relevant HLA. The study found HLA-C-restricted CMV-specific TCR beta clonotypes dominating the ex vivo response.

TCRdb analysed the reads with MiXCR anew, one entry per CDR3 protein. Of 350,000 to 500,000 distinct CDR3 sequences listed, roughly 30% are singletons. This TCR came from a human donor in good health (CMV status not recorded). Some clones in this sample may be carry-over from other donors' samples. Sequenced sample: PBMCs. This rearrangement joins TRBV7-2 to TRBJ1-3; D call uncertain. The CDR3 reads CASSLILQLISGNTIYF. In DNA, the CDR3 is TGTGCCAGCAGCTTAATATTACAACTAATCTCTGGAAACACCATATATTTT. Based on the CDR3 plus reference TRBV7-2 and TRBJ1-3, the full variable domain is GAGVSQSPSNKVTEKGKDVELRCDPISGHTALYWYRQSLGQGLEFLIYFQGNSAPDKSGLPSDRFSAERTGGSVSTLTIQRTQQEDSAVYLCASSLILQLISGNTIYFGEGSWLTVV.